This TCR beta chain was identified during a study of blood T cell repertoires in COVID-19. The assay was immunoSEQ multiplex PCR, and TCRdb's table has in-frame clones only and misses some. The sample contains 97,000 or so clones, 90% of which appear only once. The source of this sequence is a man in his fifties with acute or convalescent COVID-19. Source material: peripheral blood.

The CDR3 reads CASRQGASEAFF. The DNA for the CDR3 is TGTGCCAGCAGACAGGGGGCAAGTGAAGCTTTCTTT. The V call is TRBV6-5, the J call TRBJ1-1; 9 bases line up with TRBD1. CDR3 length: 12 residues. CDR1 is MNHEY and CDR2 is SVGAGI in the germline V gene. Unmatched junction bases numbered 3, after V lost 6 bases and J lost 7 bases.